This T cell receptor (beta chain) was profiled in a study of blood T cell repertoires in COVID-19. Study context: The study drew acute and convalescent COVID-19 samples from the United States, Italy and Spain. From T cells, B-cell-depleted T cells, or PBMCs came the material, which was cDNA or gDNA.

Authors' processing steps: How many nucleated cells were present was estimated from reference gene primer amplification. Repertoires were generated with immunoSEQ multiplex PCR, while TCRdb's copy carries only in-frame clones and drops some. V, J and clone size are taken as reported in that table, and D and trimming were inferred from the DNA itself. The table has about 87,000 clones, roughly 86% seen once. V lost 5 bases and J lost 5; bases outside the gene matches: 11. The CDR3 length is 17 residues. Germline V gene lookup returns CDR1 SGHTA and CDR2 FQGNSA. The receptor comes from a human donor with acute or convalescent COVID-19. The donor label of this sample is uncertain. Sequenced input: peripheral blood. The J gene is TRBJ2-5, the V gene TRBV7-2; TRBD2 matches 13 bases. CDR3 bases: TGTGCCAGCAGCGTCGGCCTGACTAGCGGGGGGCCGGAGACCCAGTACTTC. It yields the protein CASSVGLTSGGPETQYF.